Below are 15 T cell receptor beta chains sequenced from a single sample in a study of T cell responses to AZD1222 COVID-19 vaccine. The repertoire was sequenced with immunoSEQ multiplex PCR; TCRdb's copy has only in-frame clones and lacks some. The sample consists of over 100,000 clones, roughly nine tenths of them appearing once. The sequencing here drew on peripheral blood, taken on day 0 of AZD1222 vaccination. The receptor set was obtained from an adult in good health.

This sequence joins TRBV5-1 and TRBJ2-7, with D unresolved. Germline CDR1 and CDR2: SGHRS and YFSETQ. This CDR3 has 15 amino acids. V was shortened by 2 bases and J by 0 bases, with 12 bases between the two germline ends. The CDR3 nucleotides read TGCGCCAGCAGCTTCCTCCCAGACCACTCCTACGAGCAGTACTTC. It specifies CASSFLPDHSYEQYF.

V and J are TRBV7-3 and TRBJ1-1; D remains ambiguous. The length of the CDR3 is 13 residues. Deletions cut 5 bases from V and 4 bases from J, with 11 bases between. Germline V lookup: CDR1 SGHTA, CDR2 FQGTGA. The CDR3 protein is CASSPSWGTEAFF. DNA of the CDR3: TGTGCCAGCAGCCCAAGCTGGGGCACTGAAGCTTTCTTT. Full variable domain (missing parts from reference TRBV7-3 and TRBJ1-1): GAGVSQTPSNKVTEKGKYVELRCDPISGHTALYWYRQSLGQGPEFLIYFQGTGAADDSGLPNDRFFAVRPEGSVSTLKIQRTERGDSAVYLCASSPSWGTEAFFGQGTRLTVV.

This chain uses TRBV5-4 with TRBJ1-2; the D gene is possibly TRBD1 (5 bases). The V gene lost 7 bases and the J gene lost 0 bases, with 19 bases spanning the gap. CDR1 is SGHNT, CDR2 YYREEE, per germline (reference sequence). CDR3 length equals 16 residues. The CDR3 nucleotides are TGTGCCAGCCTTTACTCCTTGGGGCTAGCTAACTATGGCTACACCTTC. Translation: CASLYSLGLANYGYTF.

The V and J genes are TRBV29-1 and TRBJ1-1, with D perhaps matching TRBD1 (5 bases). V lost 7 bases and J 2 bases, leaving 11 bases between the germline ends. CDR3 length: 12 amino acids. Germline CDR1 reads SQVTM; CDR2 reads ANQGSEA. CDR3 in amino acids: CSAGQSNTEAFF. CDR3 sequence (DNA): TGCAGCGCCGGACAAAGTAACACTGAAGCTTTCTTT.

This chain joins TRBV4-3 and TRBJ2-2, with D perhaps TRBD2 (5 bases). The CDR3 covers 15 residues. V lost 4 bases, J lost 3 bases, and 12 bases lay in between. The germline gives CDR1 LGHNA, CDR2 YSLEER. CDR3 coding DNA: TGCGCCAGCAGCCCTGGACTGATCGACACCGGGGAGCTGTTTTTT. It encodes CASSPGLIDTGELFF.

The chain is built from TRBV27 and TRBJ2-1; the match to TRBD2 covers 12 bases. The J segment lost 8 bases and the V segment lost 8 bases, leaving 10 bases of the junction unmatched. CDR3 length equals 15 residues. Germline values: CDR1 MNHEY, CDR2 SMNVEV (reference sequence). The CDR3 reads CASAKKTSGGDEQFF. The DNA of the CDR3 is TGTGCCAGCGCGAAAAAGACTAGCGGGGGAGATGAGCAGTTCTTC.

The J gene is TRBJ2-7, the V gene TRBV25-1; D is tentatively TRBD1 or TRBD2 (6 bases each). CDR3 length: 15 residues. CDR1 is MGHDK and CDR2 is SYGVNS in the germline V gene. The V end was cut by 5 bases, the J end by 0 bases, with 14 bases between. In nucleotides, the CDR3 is TGTGCCAGCAGTAAAAGGGGGACTGGCTCCTACGAGCAGTACTTC. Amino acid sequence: CASSKRGTGSYEQYF.

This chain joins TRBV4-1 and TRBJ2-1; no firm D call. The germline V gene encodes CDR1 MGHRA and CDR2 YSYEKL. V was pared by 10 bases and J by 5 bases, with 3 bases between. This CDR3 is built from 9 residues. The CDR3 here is CANHNEQFF. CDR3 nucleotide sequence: TGCGCCAACCACAATGAGCAGTTCTTC.

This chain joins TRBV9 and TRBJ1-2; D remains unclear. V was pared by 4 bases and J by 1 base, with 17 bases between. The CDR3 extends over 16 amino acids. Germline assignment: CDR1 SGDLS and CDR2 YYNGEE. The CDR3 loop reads CASSPPVEDFNYGYTF. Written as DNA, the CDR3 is TGTGCCAGCAGCCCCCCCGTGGAAGACTTTAACTATGGCTACACCTTC.

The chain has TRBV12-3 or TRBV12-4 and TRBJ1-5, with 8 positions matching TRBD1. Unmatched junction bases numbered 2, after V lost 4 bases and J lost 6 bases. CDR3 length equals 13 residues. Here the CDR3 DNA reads TGTGCCAGCAGTTCTACAGGGGGTCAGCCCCAGCATTTT. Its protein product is CASSSTGGQPQHF.

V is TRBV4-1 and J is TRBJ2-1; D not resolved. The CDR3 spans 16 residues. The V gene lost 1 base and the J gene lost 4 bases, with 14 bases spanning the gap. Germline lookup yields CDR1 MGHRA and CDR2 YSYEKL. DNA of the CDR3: TGCGCCAGCAGCCAAGTGGATATGGTAGCTTACAATGAGCAGTTCTTC. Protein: CASSQVDMVAYNEQFF.

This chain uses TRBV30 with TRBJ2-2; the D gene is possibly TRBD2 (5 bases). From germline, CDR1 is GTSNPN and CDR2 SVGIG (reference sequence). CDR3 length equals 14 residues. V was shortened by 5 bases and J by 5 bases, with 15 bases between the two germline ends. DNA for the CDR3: TGTGCCTGGGTGCCTCTTCGGGGAACCGGGGAGCTGTTTTTT. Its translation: CAWVPLRGTGELFF.

DNA for the CDR3: TGTGCCACCAGCAGAGATGGCAGAGGAAACACCATATATTTT. It yields the protein CATSRDGRGNTIYF. The rearrangement uses TRBV15 and TRBJ1-3; D uncertain. Germline V gene lookup returns CDR1 LNHNV and CDR2 YYDKDF (reference sequence). The CDR3 contains 14 residues. Trimming took 0 bases from V and 4 from J, leaving 7 bases between them.

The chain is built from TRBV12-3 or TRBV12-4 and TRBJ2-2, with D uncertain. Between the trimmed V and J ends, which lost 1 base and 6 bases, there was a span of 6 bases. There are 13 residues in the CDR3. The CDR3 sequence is CASSLGIAGELFF. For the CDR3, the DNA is TGTGCCAGCAGTTTAGGGATAGCCGGGGAGCTGTTTTTT.

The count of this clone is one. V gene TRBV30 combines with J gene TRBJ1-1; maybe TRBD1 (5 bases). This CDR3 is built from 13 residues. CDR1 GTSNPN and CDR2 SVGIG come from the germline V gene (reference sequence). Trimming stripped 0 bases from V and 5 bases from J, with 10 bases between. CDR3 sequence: CAWSVIGGTEAFF. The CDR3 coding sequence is TGTGCCTGGAGTGTAATCGGGGGAACTGAAGCTTTCTTT.